A single sample is the source of the 20 T cell receptor beta chains below, sequenced in a study of CD8+CD57+ T cells in acquired aplastic anemia. The template for TCR beta VDJ and CDR3 sequence profiling was genomic DNA. TCRdb itself ran the reads through MiXCR, one entry per CDR3 protein. The sample has some 190,000 distinct CDR3 sequences; about half are singletons. The sample comprised sorted CD4+, CD8+, or CD8+CD57+ T cells (not recorded which) from PBMCs. These receptors were collected from a human donor in good health.

Worth noting for this clonotype: The junction shows a germline mismatch at one end, possibly a read error. The chain recombines TRBV30 with TRBJ2-4; 8 bases agree with TRBD1. CDR1 and CDR2 (germline): GTSNPN, SVGIG (reference sequence). The CDR3 is made up of 11 amino acids. CDR3 protein: CAWSRDRRSDF. The CDR3 DNA is TGTGCCTGGAGTAGGGACAGGAGGTCGGACTTC.

This clonotype turned up a few times. The chain links TRBV25-1 to TRBJ1-5, with D possibly TRBD1 on 5 matching bases. V lost 3 bases and J lost 4, with 7 bases in between. The germline gives CDR1 MGHDK, CDR2 SYGVNS. The CDR3 is 13 residues long. The CDR3 coding sequence is TGTGCCAGCAGTGAGGCAGGGAATCAGCCCCAGCATTTT. Its translation: CASSEAGNQPQHF.

This clonotype was recorded at least ten times. The chain's CDR3 is CASSPSPGTVSEQYF. DNA of the CDR3: TGTGCCAGCAGCCCCAGTCCCGGGACAGTTTCCGAGCAGTACTTC. V gene TRBV7-9 combines with J gene TRBJ2-7; 7 positions match TRBD1. CDR3 size: 15 residues. V lost 5 bases, J lost 6 bases, and 13 bases stayed unmatched. Germline values: CDR1 SEHNR, CDR2 FQNEAQ (reference sequence). Complete variable domain (other parts from reference TRBV7-9 and TRBJ2-7): DTGVSQNPRHKITKRGQNVTFRCDPISEHNRLYWYRQTLGQGPEFLTYFQNEAQLEKSRLLSDRFSAERPKGSFSTLEIQRTEQGDSAMYLCASSPSPGTVSEQYFGPGTRLTVT.

The chain carries TRBV6-1 and TRBJ1-2; D ambiguous. The CDR3 has 14 amino acids. The V gene lost 6 bases and the J gene lost 7 bases, with 18 bases spanning the gap. CDR1 and CDR2 (germline): MNHNS, SASEGT. The CDR3 is CASSILRFKSGYTF. CDR3 nucleotide sequence: TGTGCCAGCAGCATACTTCGGTTCAAATCTGGCTACACCTTC.

This clonotype was seen ten or more times. J is TRBJ1-6 and V is TRBV3-1; D ambiguous. V dropped 1 base and J dropped 10 bases, with 17 bases sitting between them. CDR3 length: 16 amino acids. CDR1 and CDR2 (germline): LGHDT, YNNKEL (reference sequence). This CDR3 is CASSQGTFSAGSPLHF. CDR3 nucleotide sequence: TGTGCCAGCAGCCAAGGGACTTTTAGCGCGGGATCACCCCTCCACTTT.

This clonotype has ten or more counts. V gene TRBV6-5 combines with J gene TRBJ2-5; D gene uncertain. This CDR3 spans 15 amino acids. Trimming stripped 0 bases from V and 0 bases from J, with 8 bases between. Germline values: CDR1 MNHEY, CDR2 SVGAGI. In nucleotides, the CDR3 is TGTGCCAGCAGTTACTCAACCCTGTACCAAGAGACCCAGTACTTC. Its translation: CASSYSTLYQETQYF.

This clonotype was recorded at least ten times. The chain employs TRBV24-1 and TRBJ2-6; D is unclear. Germline V CDR1 and CDR2: KGHDR, SFDVKD. Trimming stripped 6 bases from V and 0 bases from J, with 14 bases between. There are 17 residues in the CDR3. The CDR3 is CATSTASRSSGANVLTF. As DNA, the CDR3 is TGTGCCACCAGTACGGCTTCAAGGTCCTCTGGGGCCAACGTCCTGACTTTC.

This clonotype was recorded many times. The chain couples TRBV5-1 to TRBJ2-1; 7 bases fit TRBD1. This CDR3 spans 15 amino acids. Per the germline V gene, CDR1 is SGHRS and CDR2 is YFSETQ. J lost 2 bases, V lost 5 bases, and 7 bases had no gene match. The CDR3 bases are TGCGCCAGCAGAATGACAGGGATACCCTACAATGAGCAGTTCTTC. It encodes CASRMTGIPYNEQFF.

This chain connects TRBV19 to TRBJ2-1, with 9 bases fitting TRBD1. Germline V gene data show CDR1 as LNHDA and CDR2 as SQIVND (reference sequence). The ends lost 8 bases at V and 3 bases at J; junction bases unmatched: 5. The CDR3 loop spans 14 amino acids. The CDR3 sequence is CASSRDRDYNEQFF. The CDR3 bases are TGTGCCAGTTCCCGGGACAGGGACTACAATGAGCAGTTCTTC. Variable domain in full (rest from reference TRBV19 and TRBJ2-1): DGGITQSPKYLFRKEGQNVTLSCEQNLNHDAMYWYRQDPGQGLRLIYYSQIVNDFQKGDIAEGYSVSREKKESFPLTVTSAQKNPTAFYLCASSRDRDYNEQFFGPGTRLTVL.

The rearrangement links TRBV7-2 to TRBJ1-1; D gene ambiguous. There are 11 residues in the CDR3. CDR1 and CDR2 from the germline V gene are SGHTA and FQGNSA. V was cut by 3 bases and J by 8 bases, with 7 bases left in between. CDR3 residues: CASSLVLEAFF. As DNA, the CDR3 is TGTGCCAGCAGCTTGGTACTAGAAGCTTTCTTT.

This clonotype was recorded many times. This chain links TRBV11-2 with TRBJ2-1; the D gene is possibly TRBD2 (6 bases). The CDR3 is made up of 17 amino acids. Trimming removed 4 bases at V and 5 bases at J, with 21 bases between. CDR1 is SGHAT, CDR2 FQNNGV, per germline. The CDR3 DNA is TGTGCCAGCAGCTCCAAAATCCGGGGACTCCCCAACAATGAGCAGTTCTTC. Its translation: CASSSKIRGLPNNEQFF.

This clonotype appeared a single time. The J gene is TRBJ2-5, the V gene TRBV7-9; D is ambiguous. The germline V gene encodes CDR1 SEHNR and CDR2 FQNEAQ (reference sequence). There are 15 residues in the CDR3. V was clipped by 6 bases and J by 7 bases, with 21 bases between them. The CDR3 sequence: CASRRAEGPPGTQYF. The CDR3 DNA is TGTGCCAGCAGACGGGCGGAAGGGCCTCCGGGGACCCAGTACTTC. Full variable domain (missing parts from reference TRBV7-9 and TRBJ2-5): DTGVSQNPRHKITKRGQNVTFRCDPISEHNRLYWYRQTLGQGPEFLTYFQNEAQLEKSRLLSDRFSAERPKGSFSTLEIQRTEQGDSAMYLCASRRAEGPPGTQYFGPGTRLLVL.

This rearrangement joins TRBV7-6 to TRBJ2-7; possible D gene TRBD1, 5 bases. The CDR3 totals 14 residues. Germline loops: CDR1 SGHVS, CDR2 FNYEAQ. V gave up 5 bases and J gave up 7 bases, with 18 bases separating them. CDR3 loop: CASSPGQGTWEQYF. CDR3 sequence (DNA): TGTGCCAGCAGCCCCGGTCAGGGAACGTGGGAGCAGTACTTC.

This clonotype was counted at least ten times. The chain links TRBV6-5 to TRBJ2-2; D gene ambiguous. Trimming took 1 base from V and 0 from J, leaving 6 bases between them. The CDR3 totals 15 residues. Germline CDR1 reads MNHEY; CDR2 reads SVGAGI. CDR3 loop: CASSYFTTNTGELFF. As DNA, the CDR3 is TGTGCCAGCAGTTACTTCACGACGAACACCGGGGAGCTGTTTTTT.

This clonotype was observed at least ten times. The J gene is TRBJ1-1, the V gene TRBV11-2; D is unclear. The CDR3 has 13 amino acids. Germline V gene lookup returns CDR1 SGHAT and CDR2 FQNNGV. The V end lost 0 bases, the J end lost 8 bases, and 10 bases lay between the germline ends. The CDR3 DNA reads as TGTGCCAGCAGCTTAGATCAACCATCGGAAGCTTTCTTT. It specifies CASSLDQPSEAFF.

This chain joins TRBV5-1 and TRBJ2-5, with D maybe TRBD2 (6 bases). Germline CDR1 reads SGHRS; CDR2 reads YFSETQ. Between the trimmed V and J ends, which lost 4 bases and 2 bases, there was a span of 12 bases. This CDR3 contains 14 residues. The CDR3 coding sequence is TGCGCCAGCAGCGAGACTGGAGGGCAAGAGACCCAGTACTTC. It specifies CASSETGGQETQYF.

The V call is TRBV10-3, the J call TRBJ1-2, with TRBD1 matching over 7 bases. V shed 4 bases and J 0 bases; nucleotides not matched to a gene: 2. CDR1 and CDR2 from the germline V gene are ENHRY and SYGVKD. There are 14 residues in the CDR3. In nucleotides, the CDR3 is TGTGCCATCAGTGGGGGACAGACTAACTATGGCTACACCTTC. Translating gives CAISGGQTNYGYTF.

This sequence joins TRBV29-1 and TRBJ2-5, with 7 bases identical to TRBD1. The germline V gene encodes CDR1 SQVTM and CDR2 ANQGSEA. The V segment lost 5 bases and the J segment 5 bases; nucleotides outside the gene matches: 17. The CDR3 loop spans 16 amino acids. The CDR3 reads CSVTPWTGFDEETQYF. CDR3 bases: TGCAGCGTTACCCCGTGGACAGGTTTCGATGAGGAGACCCAGTACTTC. Complete variable domain (other parts from reference TRBV29-1 and TRBJ2-5): SAVISQKPSRDICQRGTSLTIQCQVDSQVTMMFWYRQQPGQSLTLIATANQGSEATYESGFVIDKFPISRPNLTFSTLTVSNMSPEDSSIYLCSVTPWTGFDEETQYFGPGTRLLVL.

This clonotype showed up just a few times. V and J are TRBV2 and TRBJ1-1; D unresolved. CDR3 length: 15 residues. The ends were cut back, 1 base at V and 0 bases at J, with 9 bases in the middle. Germline CDR1 is SNHLY and CDR2 is FYNNEI. CDR3 bases: TGTGCCAGCAGTGAAGATGCAGGATTGAACACTGAAGCTTTCTTT. Its translation: CASSEDAGLNTEAFF.

A single count supports this clonotype. This chain joins TRBV11-2 and TRBJ1-1; no definite D call. Deletions cut 4 bases from V and 1 base from J, with 16 bases between. The CDR3 spans 16 residues. Looked up from germline, CDR1 is SGHAT and CDR2 is FQNNGV. This CDR3 is CASSWRTSGRNTEAFF. The CDR3 region has the DNA TGTGCCAGCAGCTGGCGGACTAGCGGGAGGAACACTGAAGCTTTCTTT.